The 13 T cell receptor beta chains below come from one sample, sequenced in a study of blood T cell repertoires in COVID-19. TCRdb's copy holds only in-frame clones and misses some; the assay was immunoSEQ multiplex PCR. The sample comprises more than 65,000 clones, 65% to 85% of which are singletons, and about 5.6% rests with the top ten. Sample: peripheral blood. The receptors were gathered from a man aged 55 to 69 with active or convalescent COVID-19.

The chain carries TRBV18 and TRBJ1-1; 8 bases are a match to TRBD1. The germline V gene encodes CDR1 KGHSH and CDR2 LQKENI. The CDR3 sequence is 14 residues long. The junction had 0 bases not matched to a gene; V was cut back by 3 bases and J by 0 bases. CDR3 protein: CASSPRGLNTEAFF. CDR3 nucleotides: TGTGCCAGCTCACCCAGGGGGCTGAACACTGAAGCTTTCTTT.

The V call is TRBV6-5, the J call TRBJ1-6, with 10 bases fitting TRBD1. The J segment lost 8 bases and the V segment lost 6 bases, leaving 4 bases of the junction unmatched. The CDR3 totals 14 residues. CDR1 is MNHEY, CDR2 SVGAGI, per germline. The CDR3 bases are TGTGCCAGCAGGCGGACAGGGGGTGATTCACCCCTCCACTTT. Its translation: CASRRTGGDSPLHF.

J is TRBJ2-7 and V is TRBV7-2, with D possibly TRBD1 on 6 matching bases. Germline V gene data show CDR1 as SGHTA and CDR2 as FQGNSA. V shed 5 bases and J shed 0 bases, with 11 bases lying between them. The CDR3 spans 14 residues. This CDR3 reads CASSPRGFSYEQYF. The CDR3 DNA reads as TGTGCCAGCAGCCCCAGGGGTTTCTCCTACGAGCAGTACTTC.

This sequence joins TRBV27 and TRBJ1-1; 10 bases match TRBD1. The ends lost 5 bases at V and 3 bases at J; junction bases unmatched: 6. CDR3 length: 15 residues. From germline, CDR1 is MNHEY and CDR2 SMNVEV (reference sequence). The CDR3 nucleotides are TGTGCCAGCAGTACTAGACAGGGGGCCGACACTGAAGCTTTCTTT. Translation: CASSTRQGADTEAFF.

The V call is TRBV18, the J call TRBJ1-2; D perhaps matches TRBD1 (5 bases). Germline CDR1 reads KGHSH; CDR2 reads LQKENI. The V end was cut by 3 bases, the J end by 7 bases, with 12 bases between. CDR3 length equals 13 residues. This CDR3 is CASSPSSGGGYTF. DNA of the CDR3: TGTGCCAGCTCACCGTCGTCGGGGGGTGGCTACACCTTC.

The CDR3 DNA is TGTGCCAGCAGCTCCGGGACAGGGCTGAACACTGAAGCTTTCTTT. Encoded protein: CASSSGTGLNTEAFF. This chain joins TRBV7-2 and TRBJ1-1; 9 positions match TRBD1. The junction had 3 bases not matched to a gene; V was cut back by 4 bases and J by 0 bases. The CDR3 runs to 15 residues. Per germline, CDR1 SGHTA and CDR2 FQGNSA.

This chain links TRBV15 with TRBJ1-2, with TRBD1 identical over 8 bases. Germline V gene lookup returns CDR1 LNHNV and CDR2 YYDKDF (reference sequence). The CDR3 is 14 amino acids. Germline trimming cut 1 base from V and 4 bases from J; bases unmatched to any gene: 2. The CDR3 sequence: CATSRGQGLYGYTF. The CDR3 region has the DNA TGTGCCACCAGCAGAGGACAGGGGCTCTATGGCTACACCTTC.

V gene TRBV7-8 combines with J gene TRBJ2-1, with 9 bases aligning to TRBD1. The CDR3 totals 17 residues. Germline CDR1 and CDR2: SGHVS and FQNEAQ. Trimming cost V 5 bases and J 5 bases; bases outside gene matches: 13. The CDR3, as DNA: TGTGCCAGCAGCCGCCGCCACAGGGGGCAGGAAGACAATGAGCAGTTCTTC. Its protein is CASSRRHRGQEDNEQFF.

The CDR3 loop reads CASSKDRVDTEAFF. As DNA, the CDR3 is TGTGCCAGCAGCAAAGACAGGGTAGACACTGAAGCTTTCTTT. This chain links TRBV21-1 with TRBJ1-1; TRBD1, the D gene given by the table, was not confirmed from the DNA. TRBV21-1 is tagged as a pseudogene. The CDR3 sequence is 14 residues long.

This clone appeared a single time. The J gene is TRBJ2-5, the V gene TRBV12-3 or TRBV12-4; D possibly corresponds to TRBD1 (6 bases). The V gene lost 6 bases and the J gene lost 7 bases, with 12 bases spanning the gap. The CDR3 runs 12 residues. Here the CDR3 reads CASRSTGSTQYF. The CDR3 DNA reads TGTGCCAGCAGATCTACAGGGTCGACCCAGTACTTC.

The chain uses TRBV6-4 and TRBJ1-2, with no clear D. The CDR3 length is 16 residues. Germline V gene lookup returns CDR1 MRHNA and CDR2 SNTAGT. Trimming removed 7 bases at V and 5 bases at J, with 23 bases between. Here the CDR3 reads CASNLLRESWVYGYTF. The CDR3 nucleotides are TGTGCCAGCAACCTCCTTCGGGAGAGTTGGGTATATGGCTACACCTTC.

As DNA, the CDR3 is TGTGCTTACGGGAGGGCCCCCTACGAGCAGTACTTC. Its translation: CAYGRAPYEQYF. V is TRBV6-5 and J is TRBJ2-7; 8 positions agree with TRBD2. From germline, CDR1 is MNHEY and CDR2 SVGAGI. This CDR3 spans 12 amino acids.

The V gene is TRBV15, the J gene TRBJ2-5; a possible D gene is TRBD1 (6 bases). The ends were cut back, 3 bases at V and 2 bases at J, with 13 bases in the middle. The CDR3 consists of 15 residues. The germline CDR1 and CDR2 sequences are LNHNV and YYDKDF (reference sequence). CDR3 loop: CATSSLTGPQETQYF. The CDR3, as DNA: TGTGCCACCAGCAGCCTGACAGGACCTCAAGAGACCCAGTACTTC.